This TCR beta chain was observed in a study of type 1 regulatory T cells (dated by TCRdb to the early 2020s). Notes on the research overall: An in vitro protocol by which a Tr1-enriched, alloantigen-specific CD4 T cell product named T-allo10 was generated was characterized in the study. T-allo10 was being evaluated clinically in patients with hematological malignancies who were receiving allogeneic hematopoietic stem cell transplantation. General findings and caveats noted by the study authors: A more restricted TCR repertoire was observed in Tr1 cells than in non-Tr1 cells, and this restriction was interpreted in the study as alloantigen-induced clonal expansion.

The data were produced on an Illumina MiSeq. TCRdb reran the public reads through fastp at Q25 and MiXCR, keeping productive beta chains. Entries that share a CDR3 protein sequence are merged under the most common genes and DNA. The table for this sample lists tens of thousands of distinct CDR3 sequences; around 21% of them were counted only once. The top ten constitute 8.3% of the sample. The CDR3 sequence holds 15 residues, the cysteine and phenylalanine included. Solely the CDR3 DNA is kept, with 45 bases framed from the first base. CDR1 SGHRS and CDR2 YFSETQ are derived from the germline V gene. V loses 4 bases at its end and J loses 6 bases; junction bases beyond the gene matches: 10. Comment on this clonotype: What this receptor recognizes is not known. One base away there is no much larger clone; base qualities are not given.

This receptor was taken from a human donor in good health. Recombination connected TRBV5-1 to TRBJ1-2; TRBD1 agrees with 9 junctional bases. Sequencing was performed on cultured type 1 regulatory T (Tr1) cells, either the whole culture or a sorted fraction (not recorded which). Explained via the paper, the cell subset or site label denotes: type 1 regulatory T cells sorted from the T-allo10 product. The sequence in DNA is TGCGCCAGCAGCGTTAAGACAGGGGGAGGAGATGGCTACACCTTC. Translated, it reads CASSVKTGGGDGYTF.